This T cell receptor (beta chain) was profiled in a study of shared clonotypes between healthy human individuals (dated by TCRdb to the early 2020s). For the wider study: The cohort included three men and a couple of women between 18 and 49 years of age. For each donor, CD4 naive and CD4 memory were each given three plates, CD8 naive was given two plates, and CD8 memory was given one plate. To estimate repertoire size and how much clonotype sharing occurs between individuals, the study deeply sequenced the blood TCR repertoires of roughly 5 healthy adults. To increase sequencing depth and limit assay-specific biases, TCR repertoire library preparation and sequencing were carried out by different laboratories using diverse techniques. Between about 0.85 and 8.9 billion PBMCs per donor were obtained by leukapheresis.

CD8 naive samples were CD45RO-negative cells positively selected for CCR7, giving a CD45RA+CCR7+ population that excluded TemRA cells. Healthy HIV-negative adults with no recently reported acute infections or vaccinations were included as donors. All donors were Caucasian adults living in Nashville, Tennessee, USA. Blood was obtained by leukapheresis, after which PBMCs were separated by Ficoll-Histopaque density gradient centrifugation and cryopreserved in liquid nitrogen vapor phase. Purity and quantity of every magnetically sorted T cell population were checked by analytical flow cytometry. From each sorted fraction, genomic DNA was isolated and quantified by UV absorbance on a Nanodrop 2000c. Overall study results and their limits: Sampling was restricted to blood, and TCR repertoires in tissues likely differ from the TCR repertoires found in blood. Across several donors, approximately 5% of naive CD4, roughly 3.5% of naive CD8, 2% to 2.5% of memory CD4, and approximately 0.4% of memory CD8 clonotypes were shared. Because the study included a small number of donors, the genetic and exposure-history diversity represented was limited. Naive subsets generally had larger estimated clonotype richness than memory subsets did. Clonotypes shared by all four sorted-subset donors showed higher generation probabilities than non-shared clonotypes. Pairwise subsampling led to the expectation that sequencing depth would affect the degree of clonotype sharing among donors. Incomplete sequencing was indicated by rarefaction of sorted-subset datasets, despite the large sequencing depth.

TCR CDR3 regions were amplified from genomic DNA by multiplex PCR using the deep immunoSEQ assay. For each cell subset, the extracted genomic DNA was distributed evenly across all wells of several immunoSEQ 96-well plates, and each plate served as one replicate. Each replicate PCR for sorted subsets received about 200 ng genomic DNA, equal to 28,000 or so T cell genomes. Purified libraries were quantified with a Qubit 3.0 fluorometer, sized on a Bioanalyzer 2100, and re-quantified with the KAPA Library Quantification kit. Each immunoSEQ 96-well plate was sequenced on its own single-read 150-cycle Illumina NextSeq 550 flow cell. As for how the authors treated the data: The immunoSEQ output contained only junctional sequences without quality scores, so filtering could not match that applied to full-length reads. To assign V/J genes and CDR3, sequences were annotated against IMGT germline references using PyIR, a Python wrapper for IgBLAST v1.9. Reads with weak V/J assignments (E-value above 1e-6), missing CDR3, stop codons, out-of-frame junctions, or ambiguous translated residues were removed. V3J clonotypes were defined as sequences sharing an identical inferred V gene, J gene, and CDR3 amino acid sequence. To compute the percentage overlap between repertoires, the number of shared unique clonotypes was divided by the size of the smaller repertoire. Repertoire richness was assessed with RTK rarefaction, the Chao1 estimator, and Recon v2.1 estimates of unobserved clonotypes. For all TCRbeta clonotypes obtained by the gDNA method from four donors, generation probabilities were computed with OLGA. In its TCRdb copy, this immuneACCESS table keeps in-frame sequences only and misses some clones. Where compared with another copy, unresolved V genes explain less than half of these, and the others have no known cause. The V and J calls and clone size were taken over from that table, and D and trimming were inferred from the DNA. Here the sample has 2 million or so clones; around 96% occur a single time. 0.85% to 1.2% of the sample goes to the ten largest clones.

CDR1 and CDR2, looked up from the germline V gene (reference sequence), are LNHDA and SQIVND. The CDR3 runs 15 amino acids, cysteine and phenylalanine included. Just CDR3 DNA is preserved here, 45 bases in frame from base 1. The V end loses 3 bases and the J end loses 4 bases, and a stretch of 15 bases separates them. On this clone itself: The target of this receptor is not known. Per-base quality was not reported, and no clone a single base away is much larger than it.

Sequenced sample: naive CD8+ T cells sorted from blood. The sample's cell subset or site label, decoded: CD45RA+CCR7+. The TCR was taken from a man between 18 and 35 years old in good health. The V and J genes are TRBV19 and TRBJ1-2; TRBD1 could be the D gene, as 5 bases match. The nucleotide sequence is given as TGTGCCAGTAGTATGATGTCAGGGATGCCCTATGGCTACACCTTC. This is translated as CASSMMSGMPYGYTF.